Detailed here is one T cell receptor (beta chain). CDR1 and CDR2 from the germline V gene are DFQATT and SNEGSKA (reference sequence). The CDR3 consists of 13 residues. The sample is drawn from a study of T cells expressing NK-cell markers. TCRdb re-analyzed the 5' RACE reads; it lists each CDR3 protein once, without DNA. The ten most abundant clones cover 15% to 20% of a sample with 90,000 to 130,000 distinct CDR3 sequences. The rearrangement joins TRBV20-1 to TRBJ2-1. Sequenced sample: blood T cells: a sorted CD56 or NKG2C T cell subset, CD4+ or CD8+ T cells, or bulk PBMC T cells (not recorded which). The TCR was taken from a woman between 18 and 70 years old in good health. CDR3 residues: CSARVTSYNEQFF.